This TCR beta chain emerged from a study of shared clonotypes between healthy human individuals. The donors, all of them Caucasian adults, lived in Nashville, Tennessee. The CDR3 covers 15 residues. With 0 bases removed from V and 0 bases from J, the gap between germline ends came to 10 bases. Germline V gene data show CDR1 as SGHNT and CDR2 as YYREEE (reference sequence). The unsorted PBMC replicate PCRs were performed with about 0.3 ug DNA, 30,000 to 35,000 T cell genomes. The repertoire was sequenced with immunoSEQ multiplex PCR; TCRdb's copy has only in-frame clones and lacks some. The sample carries about 470,000 clones, roughly 77% recorded once.

This TCR derives from a woman between 35 and 50 years old in good health. Some clones in this sample may be carry-over from other donors' samples. The genes are TRBV5-4 and TRBJ2-7; TRBD1 or TRBD2 may be the D gene (6 bases each). Sequencing was done on a sample of PBMCs. The CDR3 sequence is CASSLGGGSSYEQYF. The CDR3 DNA reads as TGTGCCAGCAGCTTGGGAGGGGGGAGCTCCTACGAGCAGTACTTC.